Described below is a single TCR beta chain sequence and its context. Its cognate antigen is unknown. The assay was carried out at the deep level. Once extracted for a subset, genomic DNA was divided evenly among several immunoSEQ plates. The assay was immunoSEQ multiplex PCR, and TCRdb's table has in-frame clones only and misses some. The data contain approximately 340,000 clones, less than 75% of them singletons. The sample is drawn from a study of shared clonotypes between healthy human individuals. Whole-study findings and limits: Despite large depth, rarefaction showed incomplete sorted-subset sequencing.

The donor cohort consisted entirely of Caucasian adults residing in Nashville, Tennessee. CDR3 size: 14 residues. The germline V gene has CDR1 SGHRS and CDR2 YFSETQ. J was trimmed by 6 bases and V by 6 bases; bases with no gene match: 5. V usage is TRBV5-1 and J usage is TRBJ2-2, with TRBD2 identical over 10 bases. Input material: memory CD4+ T cells sorted from blood. Specified subset: CD45RA-negative fraction. The receptor comes from a man under 40 in good health. In DNA, the CDR3 is TGCGCCAGCAAAAACGGGACTAGCGCCGGGGAGCTGTTTTTT. Translated: CASKNGTSAGELFF.